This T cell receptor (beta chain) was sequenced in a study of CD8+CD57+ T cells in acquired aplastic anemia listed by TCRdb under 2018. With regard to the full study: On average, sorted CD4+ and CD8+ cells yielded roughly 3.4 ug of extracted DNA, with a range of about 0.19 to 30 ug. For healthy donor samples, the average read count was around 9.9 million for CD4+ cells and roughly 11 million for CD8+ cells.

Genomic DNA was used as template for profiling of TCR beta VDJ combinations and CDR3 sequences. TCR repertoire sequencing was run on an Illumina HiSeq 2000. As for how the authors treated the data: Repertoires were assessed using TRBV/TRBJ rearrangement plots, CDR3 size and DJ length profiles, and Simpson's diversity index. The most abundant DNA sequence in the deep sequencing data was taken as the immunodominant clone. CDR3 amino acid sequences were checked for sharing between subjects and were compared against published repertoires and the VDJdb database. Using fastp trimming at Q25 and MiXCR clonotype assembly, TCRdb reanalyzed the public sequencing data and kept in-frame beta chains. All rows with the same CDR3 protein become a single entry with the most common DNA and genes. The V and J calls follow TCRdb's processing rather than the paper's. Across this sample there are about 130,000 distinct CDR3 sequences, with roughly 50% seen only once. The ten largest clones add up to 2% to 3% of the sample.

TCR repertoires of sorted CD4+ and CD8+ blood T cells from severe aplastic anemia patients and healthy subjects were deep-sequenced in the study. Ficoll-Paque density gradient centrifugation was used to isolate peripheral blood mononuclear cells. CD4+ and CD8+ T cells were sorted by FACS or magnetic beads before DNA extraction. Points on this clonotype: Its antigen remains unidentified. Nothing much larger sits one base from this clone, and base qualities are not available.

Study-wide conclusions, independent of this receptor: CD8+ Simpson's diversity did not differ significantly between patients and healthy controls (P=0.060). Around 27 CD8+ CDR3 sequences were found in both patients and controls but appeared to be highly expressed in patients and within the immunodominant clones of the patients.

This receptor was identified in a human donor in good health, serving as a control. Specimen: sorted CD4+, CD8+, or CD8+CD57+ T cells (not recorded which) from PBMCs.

The CDR3 protein is CASSRMGPSESLHF. The sequenced DNA: TGTGCCAGCAGCCGGATGGGGCCCTCGGAATCCCTCCACTTT. The chain was built from TRBV7-2 and TRBJ1-6; matching of 5 bases hints at TRBD1 as the D gene. The CDR3 runs 14 amino acids, cysteine and phenylalanine included. CDR3 DNA is the only sequence kept; it has 42 bases, read in frame from the first base. V is cut by 5 bases and J by 14 bases, and the space between the germline ends is 19 bases. The germline V gene yields SGHTA for CDR1 and FQGNSA for CDR2.